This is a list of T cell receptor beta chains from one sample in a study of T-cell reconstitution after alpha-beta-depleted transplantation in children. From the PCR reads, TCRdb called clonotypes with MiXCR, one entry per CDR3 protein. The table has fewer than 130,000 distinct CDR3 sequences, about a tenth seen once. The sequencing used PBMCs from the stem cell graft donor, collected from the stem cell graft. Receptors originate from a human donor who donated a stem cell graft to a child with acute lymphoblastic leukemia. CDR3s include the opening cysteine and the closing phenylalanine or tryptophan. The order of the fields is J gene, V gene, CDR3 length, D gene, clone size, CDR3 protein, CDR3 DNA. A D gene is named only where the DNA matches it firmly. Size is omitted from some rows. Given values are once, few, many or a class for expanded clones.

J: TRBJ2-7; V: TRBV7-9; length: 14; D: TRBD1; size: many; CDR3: CASSTRTGVDEQYF; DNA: TGTGCCAGCAGCACCCGGACAGGGGTGGACGAGCAGTACTTC
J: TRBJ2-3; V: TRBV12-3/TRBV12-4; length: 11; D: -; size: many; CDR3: CASTEWDTQYF; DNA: TGTGCCAGCACTGAGTGGGATACGCAGTATTTT
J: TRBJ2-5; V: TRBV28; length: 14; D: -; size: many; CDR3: CASSLLGYQETQYF; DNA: TGTGCCAGCAGTTTATTGGGTTACCAAGAGACCCAGTACTTC
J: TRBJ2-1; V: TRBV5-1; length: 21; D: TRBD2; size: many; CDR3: CASSLVLASGSNTRMHNEQFF; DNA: TGCGCCAGCAGCTTGGTTTTGGCTAGCGGGTCCAACACTAGAATGCACAATGAGCAGTTCTTC
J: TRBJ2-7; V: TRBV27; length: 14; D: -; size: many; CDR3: CASSPRGPGYEQYF; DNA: TGTGCCAGCAGTCCCCGGGGCCCGGGCTACGAGCAGTACTTC
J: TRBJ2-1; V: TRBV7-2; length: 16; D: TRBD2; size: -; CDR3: CASSWVLAGADNEQFF; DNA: TGTGCCAGCAGCTGGGTCTTAGCGGGAGCCGACAATGAGCAGTTCTTC
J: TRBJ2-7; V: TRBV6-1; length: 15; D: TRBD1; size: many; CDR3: CASTASRTGGHEQYF; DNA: TGTGCCAGCACCGCCTCCAGGACAGGGGGCCACGAGCAGTACTTC
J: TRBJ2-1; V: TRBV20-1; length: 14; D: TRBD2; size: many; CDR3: CSALTSGVGNEQFF; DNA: TGCAGTGCGCTGACTAGCGGGGTTGGCAATGAGCAGTTCTTC
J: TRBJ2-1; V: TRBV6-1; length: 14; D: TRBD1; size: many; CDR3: CASTHRGSYNEQFF; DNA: TGTGCCAGCACCCACAGGGGCTCCTACAATGAGCAGTTCTTC
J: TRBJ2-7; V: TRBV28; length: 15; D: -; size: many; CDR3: CASSSTPQGSYEQYF; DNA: TGTGCCAGCAGTTCGACTCCACAGGGATCCTACGAGCAGTACTTC
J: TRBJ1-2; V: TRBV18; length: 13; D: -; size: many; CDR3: CASSPRGGYGYTF; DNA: TGTGCCAGCTCACCTAGGGGAGGATATGGCTACACCTTC
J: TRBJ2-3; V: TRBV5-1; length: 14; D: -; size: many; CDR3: CASSLGHYTDTQYF; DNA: TGCGCCAGCAGCTTGGGACATTACACAGATACGCAGTATTTT
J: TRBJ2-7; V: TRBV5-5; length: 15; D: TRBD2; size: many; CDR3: CASSETSGVTYEQYF; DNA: TGTGCCAGCAGCGAGACTAGCGGAGTAACCTACGAGCAGTACTTC
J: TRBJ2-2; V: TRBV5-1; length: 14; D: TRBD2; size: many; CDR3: CASCGLAGTGELFF; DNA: TGCGCCAGCTGCGGACTAGCGGGTACCGGGGAGCTGTTTTTT
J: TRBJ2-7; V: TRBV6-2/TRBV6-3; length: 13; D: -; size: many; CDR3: CASSYRDREGQYF; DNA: TGTGCCAGCAGTTACCGTGACAGGGAGGGGCAGTACTTC
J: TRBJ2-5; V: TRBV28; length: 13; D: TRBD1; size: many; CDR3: CASSGTGQETQYF; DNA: TGTGCCAGCAGTGGGACAGGGCAAGAGACCCAGTACTTC